The present T cell receptor beta chain was sequenced within a study of early T cells in non-severe SARS-CoV-2 infection (dated by TCRdb to the early 2020s). Study-level background: TCR sequencing used bulk RNA from unsorted whole blood, so alpha and beta chains could not be paired.

Results the study describes overall, beyond this receptor: VDJdb matching was skewed toward anti-spike CD8 responses, so virus-specific expansions were likely underestimated and private and CD4 specificities were missed.

The CDR3 contains 16 residues, cysteine and phenylalanine counted. Only the CDR3 DNA stays, 48 bases, in frame from base 1. The germline V gene specifies SGHTA as CDR1 and FQGTGA as CDR2. After removal of 2 bases from V and 7 bases from J, the junction retains 8 bases not matched to a gene. Receptors were amplified or captured by 5' RACE. Data came from a NextSeq 500. To correct for sequencing error and PCR bias, the TCR library protocol tagged individual cDNA molecules with unique molecular identifiers. Both TCR alpha and beta chains were sequenced, and tight co-correlation was observed between alpha and beta sequence abundances in each sample. In the authors' own workflow: Decombinator V4 was used to perform V gene, J gene and CDR3 annotation of TCR sequences. Expanded TCRs were defined as changing significantly between any two time points under a Poisson model with p below 0.0001. TCR abundances were normalised to the total number of TCRs sequenced per sample and expressed as counts per million. TRAV1-2 paired with TRAJ12, TRAJ20 or TRAJ33 defined MAIT TCRs, while TRAV10 paired with TRAJ18 defined iNKT TCRs. A search of VDJdb, accessed on 1 November 2021, was run for TCRs annotated to CMV, EBV and SARS-CoV-2, with TCRs annotated for multiple antigens excluded. TCRdb's own reprocessing of the public reads used fastp at Q25 and MiXCR and kept productive beta chains. Rows are combined by CDR3 protein, so each entry shows the most common genes and DNA. The V and J calls were determined by TCRdb, not by the authors. The sample has more than 85,000 distinct CDR3 sequences on record, roughly 12% of them singletons. 3.5% to 4% of the sample is in the top ten clones.

With respect to this clonotype: Its target antigen remains unknown. No much larger clone exists at a distance of one base, and base qualities are not known.

This was a case-control study nested in a cohort of healthcare workers in London, UK, who had nasopharyngeal swab PCR tests and blood samples taken every week. Between 23 and 31 March 2020, the week of the UK lockdown, healthcare workers were enrolled and then followed up weekly for as long as 16 weeks. The chain is made from TRBV7-3 and TRBJ2-2; 9 central bases correspond to TRBD2. This material consisted of whole blood, taken at baseline. The TCR was taken from an adult who was a healthcare worker with PCR-confirmed SARS-CoV-2 infection or an uninfected control (not recorded which). The CDR3 region: CASSLASGIFNGELFF. In nucleotides, the sequence is TGTGCCAGCAGCTTAGCTAGCGGGATTTTCAACGGGGAGCTGTTTTTT.